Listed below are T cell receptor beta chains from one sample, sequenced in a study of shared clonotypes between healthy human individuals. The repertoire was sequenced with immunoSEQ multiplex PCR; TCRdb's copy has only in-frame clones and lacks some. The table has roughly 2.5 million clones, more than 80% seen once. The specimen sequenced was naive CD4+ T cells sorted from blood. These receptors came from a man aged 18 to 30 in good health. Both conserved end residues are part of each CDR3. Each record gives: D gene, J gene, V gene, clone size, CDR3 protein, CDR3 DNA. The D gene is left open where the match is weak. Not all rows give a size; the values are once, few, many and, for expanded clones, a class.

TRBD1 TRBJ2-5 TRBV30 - CAWSVGTGGTQYF TGTGCCTGGAGCGTGGGGACAGGGGGGACCCAGTACTTC
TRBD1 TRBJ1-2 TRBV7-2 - CASSPRGQGAAGYTF TGTGCCAGCAGCCCCCGTGGACAGGGGGCGGCGGGCTACACCTTC
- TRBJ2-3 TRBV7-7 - CASSPVPQDTQYF TGTGCTAGCAGCCCCGTGCCACAAGATACGCAGTATTTT
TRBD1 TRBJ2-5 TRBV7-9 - CASSPGTGGILGETQYF TGTGCCAGCAGCCCGGGGACAGGGGGCATTTTAGGGGAGACCCAGTACTTC
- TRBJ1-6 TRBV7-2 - CASSLDGTYNSPLHF TGTGCCAGCAGCTTAGACGGGACATATAATTCACCCCTCCACTTT
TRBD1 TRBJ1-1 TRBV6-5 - CASSQGGGTEAFF TGTGCCAGCAGTCAGGGGGGAGGCACTGAAGCTTTCTTT
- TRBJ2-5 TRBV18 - CASSNRQQETQYF TGTGCCAGCTCAAACCGCCAGCAAGAGACCCAGTACTTC
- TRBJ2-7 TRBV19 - CASSMGSISSYEQYF TGTGCCAGTAGTATGGGTTCGATCAGCTCCTACGAGCAGTACTTC
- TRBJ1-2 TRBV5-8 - CASSLDIPVYGYTF TGTGCCAGCAGCTTAGATATCCCAGTGTATGGCTACACCTTC
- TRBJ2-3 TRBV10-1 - CASSVGLSTDTQYF TGCGCCAGCAGTGTAGGCCTGAGCACAGATACGCAGTATTTT
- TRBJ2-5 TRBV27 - CASSAQEGTTQYF TGTGCCAGCAGTGCGCAGGAAGGAACGACCCAGTACTTC
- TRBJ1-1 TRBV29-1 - CSVEQTENTEAFF TGCAGCGTTGAACAGACGGAGAACACTGAAGCTTTCTTT
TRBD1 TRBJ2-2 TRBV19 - CASKGQGTGELFF TGTGCCAGCAAGGGACAGGGGACCGGGGAGCTGTTTTTT
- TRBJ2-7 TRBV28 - CASSPPGFSSYEQYF TGTGCCAGCAGTCCTCCAGGGTTCTCCTCCTACGAGCAGTACTTC
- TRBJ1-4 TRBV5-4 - CASSVRAPNEKLFF TGTGCCAGCAGCGTCCGGGCCCCTAATGAAAAACTGTTTTTT
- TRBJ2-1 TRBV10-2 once CASSESTGASQFF TGCGCCAGCAGTGAGTCGACGGGAGCTTCCCAGTTCTTC
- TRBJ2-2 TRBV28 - CASSLRGWVRHLNTGELFF TGTGCCAGCAGTTTAAGGGGCTGGGTGAGACACCTGAACACCGGGGAGCTGTTTTTT
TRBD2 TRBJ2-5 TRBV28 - CASNPNTSGGKTQYF TGTGCCAGCAACCCCAATACTAGCGGGGGGAAGACCCAGTACTTC
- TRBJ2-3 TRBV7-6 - CASSLDPDTQYF TGTGCCAGCAGCTTAGACCCAGATACGCAGTATTTT
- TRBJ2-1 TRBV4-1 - CASSQDVVGSEQFF TGCGCCAGCAGCCAAGATGTCGTTGGCAGTGAGCAGTTCTTC
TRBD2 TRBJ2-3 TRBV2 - CASSETSGADTQYF TGTGCCAGCAGTGAGACTAGCGGGGCTGATACGCAGTATTTT
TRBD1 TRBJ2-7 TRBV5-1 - CASRAGTGPSYEQYF TGCGCCAGCAGGGCCGGGACAGGGCCCTCCTACGAGCAGTACTTC
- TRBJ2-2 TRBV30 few CASRDPFTLNTGELFF TGTGCCAGCCGGGACCCCTTTACCTTGAACACCGGGGAGCTGTTTTTT
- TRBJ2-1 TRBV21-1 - CASSKPPSNEQFF TGTGCCAGCAGCAAGCCCCCTAGCAATGAGCAGTTCTTC
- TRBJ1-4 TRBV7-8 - CASSSVGEGSKKLFF TGTGCCAGCAGCTCAGTTGGGGAGGGTTCAAAAAAACTGTTTTTT
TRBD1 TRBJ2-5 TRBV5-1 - CASSLEGQGAGTQYF TGCGCCAGCAGCTTGGAGGGACAGGGGGCCGGGACCCAGTACTTC
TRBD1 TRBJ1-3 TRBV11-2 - CASSSGQAPGNTIYF TGTGCCAGCAGCTCCGGACAGGCCCCTGGAAACACCATATATTTT
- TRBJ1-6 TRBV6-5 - CASMRGSKNNSPLHF TGTGCCAGCATGAGGGGAAGCAAGAATAATTCACCCCTCCACTTT
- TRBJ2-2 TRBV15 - CAAGSRVDTGELFF TGTGCCGCAGGGAGCAGGGTGGACACCGGGGAGCTGTTTTTT
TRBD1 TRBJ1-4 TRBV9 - CASSVGGTANEKLFF TGTGCCAGCAGCGTGGGGGGGACAGCTAATGAAAAACTGTTTTTT
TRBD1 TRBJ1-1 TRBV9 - CASSPTGQGILITEAFF TGTGCCAGCAGCCCGACGGGACAGGGGATTTTAATCACTGAAGCTTTCTTT
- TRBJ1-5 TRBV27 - CASSFGGGSNQPQHF TGTGCCAGCAGTTTTGGGGGGGGTAGCAATCAGCCCCAGCATTTT
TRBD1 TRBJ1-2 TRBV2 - CASAPRGVDGYTF TGTGCCAGCGCCCCCAGGGGGGTTGATGGCTACACCTTC
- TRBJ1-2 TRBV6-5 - CASATTGSGYTF TGTGCCAGCGCAACCACAGGGTCAGGCTACACCTTC
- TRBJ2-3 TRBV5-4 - CASSLRVGGTDTQYF TGTGCCAGCAGCTTGCGGGTTGGTGGCACAGATACGCAGTATTTT
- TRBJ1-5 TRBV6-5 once CASGGTEPQHF TGTGCCAGCGGGGGAACAGAGCCCCAGCATTTT
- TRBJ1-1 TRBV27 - CASSFSGSATEAFF TGTGCCAGCAGTTTTAGTGGTAGTGCCACTGAAGCTTTCTTT
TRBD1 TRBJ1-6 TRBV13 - CASSLRNPGGRGSPLHF TGTGCCAGCAGCTTAAGAAATCCAGGGGGCCGGGGTTCACCCCTCCACTTT
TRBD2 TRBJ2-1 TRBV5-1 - CASRNLAGAGGEQFF TGCGCCAGCAGGAACCTAGCGGGAGCGGGGGGCGAGCAGTTCTTC
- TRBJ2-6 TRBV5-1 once CASSTAGAIAGANVLTF TGCGCCAGCAGCACAGCCGGGGCAATTGCTGGGGCCAACGTCCTGACTTTC
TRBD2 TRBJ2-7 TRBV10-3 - CAISESGGQVKEQYF TGTGCCATCAGTGAGTCGGGAGGGCAAGTTAAGGAGCAGTACTTC
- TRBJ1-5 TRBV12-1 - CASSRPALDRINQPQHF TGTGCCAGCAGCCGACCTGCCTTAGACAGGATCAATCAGCCCCAGCATTTT
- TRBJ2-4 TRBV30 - CAWSRQGLAETKNIQYF TGTGCCTGGAGTCGCCAAGGACTGGCCGAGACCAAAAACATTCAGTACTTC
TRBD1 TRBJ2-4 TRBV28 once CASSPTGGPSQYF TGTGCCAGCAGTCCGACAGGGGGCCCATCTCAGTACTTC
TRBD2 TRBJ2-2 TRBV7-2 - CASSRGLAGTGELFF TGTGCCAGCAGCCGGGGACTAGCGGGGACCGGGGAGCTGTTTTTT
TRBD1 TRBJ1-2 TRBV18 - CASSPGGGDYGYTF TGTGCCAGCTCACCAGGAGGGGGCGACTATGGCTACACCTTC
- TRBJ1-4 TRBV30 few CAWSVRGSRNEKLFF TGTGCCTGGAGTGTACGGGGGAGCCGTAATGAAAAACTGTTTTTT
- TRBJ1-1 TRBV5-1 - CASSPGHLKNTEAFF TGCGCCAGCAGCCCCGGACACCTTAAGAACACTGAAGCTTTCTTT
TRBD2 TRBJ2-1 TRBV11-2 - CASSALAGVIEQFF TGTGCCAGCAGCGCTCTAGCGGGAGTAATTGAGCAGTTCTTC
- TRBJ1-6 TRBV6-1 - CASSEARTATNSPLHF TGCGCCAGCAGTGAAGCGCGAACGGCGACCAATTCACCCCTCCACTTT
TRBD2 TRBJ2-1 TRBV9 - CASSVDSGRSVDEQFF TGTGCCAGCAGCGTAGACAGCGGGAGGAGCGTCGATGAGCAGTTCTTC
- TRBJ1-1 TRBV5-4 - CASSLIGTEAFF TGTGCCAGCAGCTTGATTGGGACTGAAGCTTTCTTT
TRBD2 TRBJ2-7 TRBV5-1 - CASSLQPSGASYEQYF TGCGCCAGCAGCCTGCAACCTAGCGGAGCCTCCTACGAGCAGTACTTC
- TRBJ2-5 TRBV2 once CASKAGGLETQYF TGTGCCAGCAAAGCAGGGGGGCTCGAGACCCAGTACTTC
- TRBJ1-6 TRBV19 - CASSKWDVLALHF TGTGCCAGTAGTAAATGGGACGTTCTGGCCCTCCACTTT
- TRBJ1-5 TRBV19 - CASTLDQNSNQPQHF TGTGCCAGTACCCTCGACCAAAATAGCAATCAGCCCCAGCATTTT
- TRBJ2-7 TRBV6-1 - CASSARGGYEQYF TGTGCCAGCAGCGCCCGCGGCGGCTACGAGCAGTACTTC
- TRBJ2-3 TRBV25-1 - CASSDPGTPTDTQYF TGTGCCAGCAGTGACCCCGGGACCCCCACAGATACGCAGTATTTT